Sequencing of this TCR beta chain was carried out in a study of shared clonotypes between healthy human individuals. Background on the study: Donors had three CD4 naive, three CD4 memory, two CD8 naive and one CD8 memory plate apiece.

CD45RA-negative memory and CD45RA+ naive subsets were split from the CD4+ cells. Only in-frame clones appear in the TCRdb table, and some are missing; sequencing was by immunoSEQ multiplex PCR. In the table there are more than 1 million clones, about 80% of which are singletons. Notes on this clone: Its specificity is not known.

Study results and caveats: Only blood underwent sampling, and tissue repertoires likely differ. Several donors held approximately 4.5% of naive CD4 clonotypes in common.

The CDR3 runs to 14 residues. The germline gives CDR1 MDHEN, CDR2 SYDVKM. V was clipped by 2 bases and J by 5 bases, with 10 bases between them. The chain has TRBV28 and TRBJ1-5; D is unclear. What was sequenced was memory CD4+ T cells from PBMCs. The subset was: CD45RA-negative fraction. The clonotype comes from a man younger than 35 in good health. Some clones in this sample may be carry-over from other donors' samples. CDR3: CASSLKGSYQPQHF. The DNA for the CDR3 is TGTGCCAGCAGTTTAAAGGGCAGTTATCAGCCCCAGCATTTT.